This TCR beta chain is from a study of blood T cell repertoires in COVID-19. Germline V gene sequence: CDR1 LGHDT, CDR2 YNNKEL (reference sequence). V lost 3 bases, J lost 6 bases, and 8 bases stayed unmatched. The CDR3 contains 15 residues. The data were produced by immunoSEQ multiplex PCR, yet TCRdb's version contains in-frame clones alone and is incomplete. The repertoire holds around 100,000 clones, with approximately 86% as singletons. Sequences were obtained from peripheral blood. V usage is TRBV3-1 (or the pseudogene TRBV3-2) and J usage is TRBJ2-1; 7 bases fit TRBD1. The sequence was collected from a man aged 45-65 years with active or convalescent COVID-19. The CDR3: CASSHPGQRANEQFF. CDR3 DNA: TGTGCCAGCAGCCACCCGGGACAGCGAGCCAATGAGCAGTTCTTC.